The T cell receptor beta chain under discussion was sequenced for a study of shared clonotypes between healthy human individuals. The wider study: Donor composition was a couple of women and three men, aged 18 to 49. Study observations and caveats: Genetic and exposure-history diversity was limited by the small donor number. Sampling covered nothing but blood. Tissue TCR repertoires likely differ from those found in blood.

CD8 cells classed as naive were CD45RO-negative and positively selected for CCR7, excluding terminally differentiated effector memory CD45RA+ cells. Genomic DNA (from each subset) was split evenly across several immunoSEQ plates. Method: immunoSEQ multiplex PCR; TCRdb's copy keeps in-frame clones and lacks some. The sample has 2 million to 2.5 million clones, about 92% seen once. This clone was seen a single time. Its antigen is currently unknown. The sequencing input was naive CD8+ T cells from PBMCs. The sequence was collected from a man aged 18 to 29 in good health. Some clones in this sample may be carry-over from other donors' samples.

The CDR3 DNA is TGCGCCAGCAGTGGATCCCAGCGGGAGGGCCGAAATACGCAGTATTTT. This sequence encodes CASSGSQREGRNTQYF. The genes are TRBV4-1 and TRBJ2-3; 10 bases align to TRBD2. V shed 6 bases, J shed 7 bases, and the junction held 13 bases outside the gene matches. The CDR3 spans 16 residues. Germline-derived CDR1 and CDR2 are MGHRA and YSYEKL.